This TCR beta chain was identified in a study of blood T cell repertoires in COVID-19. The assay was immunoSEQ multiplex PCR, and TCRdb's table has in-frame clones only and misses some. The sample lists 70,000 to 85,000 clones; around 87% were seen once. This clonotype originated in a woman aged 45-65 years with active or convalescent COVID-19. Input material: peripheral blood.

CDR3 sequence (DNA): TGTGCCAGCAGACCCACTGATTACGAGCAGTACTTC. Its protein is CASRPTDYEQYF. The chain combines TRBV2 with TRBJ2-7; D is ambiguous. CDR1 and CDR2 from the germline V gene are SNHLY and FYNNEI. The CDR3 loop spans 12 amino acids. The V and J ends lost 6 bases and 4 bases respectively, with 10 bases between them.